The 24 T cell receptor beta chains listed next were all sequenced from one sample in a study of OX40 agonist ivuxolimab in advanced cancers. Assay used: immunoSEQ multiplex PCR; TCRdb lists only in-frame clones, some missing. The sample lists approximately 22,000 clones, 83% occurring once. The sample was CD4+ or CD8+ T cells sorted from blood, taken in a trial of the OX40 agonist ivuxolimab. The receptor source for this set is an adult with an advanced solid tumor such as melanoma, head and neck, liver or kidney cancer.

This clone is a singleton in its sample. The CDR3 DNA reads TGTGCCAGCGACAGTACCTACGAGCAGTACTTC. Translating it yields CASDSTYEQYF. This rearrangement joins TRBV2 to TRBJ2-7; D possibly corresponds to TRBD1 (5 bases). This CDR3 contains 11 residues. Trimming left V 8 bases short and J 2 bases short, with 7 bases between. Germline V gene data show CDR1 as SNHLY and CDR2 as FYNNEI.

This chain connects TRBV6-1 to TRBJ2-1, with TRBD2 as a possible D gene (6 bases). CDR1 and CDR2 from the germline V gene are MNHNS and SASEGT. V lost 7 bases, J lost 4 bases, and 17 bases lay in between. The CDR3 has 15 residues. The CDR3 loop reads CASTDGEAIYNEQFF. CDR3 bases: TGTGCCAGCACGGACGGGGAGGCGATATACAATGAGCAGTTCTTC.

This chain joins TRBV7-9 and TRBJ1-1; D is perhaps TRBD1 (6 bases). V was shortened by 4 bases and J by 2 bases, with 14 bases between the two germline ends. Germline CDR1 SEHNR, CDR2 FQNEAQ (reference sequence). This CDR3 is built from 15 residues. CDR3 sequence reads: CASSSQRTDNTEAFF. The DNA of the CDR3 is TGTGCCAGCAGCTCTCAACGGACAGACAACACTGAAGCTTTCTTT.

The CDR3 coding sequence is TGCAGCGTTGAAGAAGGGACAGAGGTCACTGAAGCTTTCTTT. Translation gives CSVEEGTEVTEAFF. The chain joins TRBV29-1 to TRBJ1-1, with 7 positions matching TRBD1. There are 14 residues in the CDR3. The germline CDR1 and CDR2 sequences are SQVTM and ANQGSEA. V trimming: 0 bases; J trimming: 4 bases; junction bases outside the gene matches: 5.

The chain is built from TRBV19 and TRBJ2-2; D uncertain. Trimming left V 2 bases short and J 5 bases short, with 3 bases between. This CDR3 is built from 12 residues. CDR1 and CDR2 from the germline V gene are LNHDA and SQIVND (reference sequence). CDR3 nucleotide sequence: TGTGCCAGTAGTATAACGACCGGGGAGCTGTTTTTT. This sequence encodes CASSITTGELFF. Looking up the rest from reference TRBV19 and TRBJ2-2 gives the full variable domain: DGGITQSPKYLFRKEGQNVTLSCEQNLNHDAMYWYRQDPGQGLRLIYYSQIVNDFQKGDIAEGYSVSREKKESFPLTVTSAQKNPTAFYLCASSITTGELFFGEGSRLTVL.

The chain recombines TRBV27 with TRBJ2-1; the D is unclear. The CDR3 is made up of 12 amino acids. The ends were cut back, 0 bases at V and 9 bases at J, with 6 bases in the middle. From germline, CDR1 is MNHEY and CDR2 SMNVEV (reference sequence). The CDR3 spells CASSLSVGEQFF. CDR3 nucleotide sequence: TGTGCCAGCAGTTTATCTGTAGGTGAGCAGTTCTTC.

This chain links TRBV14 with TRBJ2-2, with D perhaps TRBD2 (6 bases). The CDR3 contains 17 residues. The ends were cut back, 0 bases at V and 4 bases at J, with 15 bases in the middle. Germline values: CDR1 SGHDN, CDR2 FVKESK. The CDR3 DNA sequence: TGTGCCAGCAGCCAAGAAAAGAGGGACGGGGGCACCGGGGAGCTGTTTTTT. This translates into CASSQEKRDGGTGELFF. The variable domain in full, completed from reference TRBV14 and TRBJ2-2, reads EAGVTQFPSHSVIEKGQTVTLRCDPISGHDNLYWYRRVMGKEIKFLLHFVKESKQDESGMPNNRFLAERTGGTYSTLKVQPAELEDSGVYFCASSQEKRDGGTGELFFGEGSRLTVL.

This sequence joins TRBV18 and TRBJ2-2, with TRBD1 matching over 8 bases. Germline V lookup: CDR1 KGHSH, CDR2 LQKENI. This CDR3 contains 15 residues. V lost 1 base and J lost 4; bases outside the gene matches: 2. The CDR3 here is CASSPRDRTTGELFF. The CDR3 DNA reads TGTGCCAGCTCACCACGGGACAGGACCACCGGGGAGCTGTTTTTT.

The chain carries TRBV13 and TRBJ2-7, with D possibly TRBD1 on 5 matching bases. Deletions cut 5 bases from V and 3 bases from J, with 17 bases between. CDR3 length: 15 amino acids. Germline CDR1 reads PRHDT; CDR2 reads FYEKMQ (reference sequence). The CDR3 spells CASSQQGQGHYEQYF. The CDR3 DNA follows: TGTGCCAGCAGCCAACAAGGGCAGGGCCACTACGAGCAGTACTTC.

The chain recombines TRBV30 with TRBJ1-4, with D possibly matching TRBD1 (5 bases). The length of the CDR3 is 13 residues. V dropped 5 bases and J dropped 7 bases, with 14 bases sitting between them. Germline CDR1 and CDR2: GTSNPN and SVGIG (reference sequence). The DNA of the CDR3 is TGTGCCTGGTCCCGGGGGACGGGTGAAAAACTGTTTTTT. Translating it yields CAWSRGTGEKLFF.

In nucleotides, the CDR3 is TGCAGCGTCCAGAGGACTAGCGGATCCTACGAGCAGTACTTC. Protein sequence: CSVQRTSGSYEQYF. The V and J genes are TRBV29-1 and TRBJ2-7, with 10 bases matching TRBD2. J gave up 1 base and V 6 bases, and 6 bases lay outside the gene matches. Germline CDR1 is SQVTM and CDR2 is ANQGSEA. The CDR3 runs 14 residues.

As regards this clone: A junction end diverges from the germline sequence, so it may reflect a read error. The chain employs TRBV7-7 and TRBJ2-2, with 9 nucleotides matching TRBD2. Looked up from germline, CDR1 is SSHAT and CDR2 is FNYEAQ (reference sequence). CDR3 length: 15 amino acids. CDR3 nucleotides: TGTGCTAGCAGCCTTAGCGGGGGGAACACCGGGGAGCTGTTTTTT. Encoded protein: CASSLSGGNTGELFF.

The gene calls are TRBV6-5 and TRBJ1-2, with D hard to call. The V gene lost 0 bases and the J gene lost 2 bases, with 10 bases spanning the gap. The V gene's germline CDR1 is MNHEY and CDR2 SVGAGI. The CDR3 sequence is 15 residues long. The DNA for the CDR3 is TGTGCCAGCAGTTACTCGACTCAGCGCAACTATGGCTACACCTTC. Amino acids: CASSYSTQRNYGYTF.

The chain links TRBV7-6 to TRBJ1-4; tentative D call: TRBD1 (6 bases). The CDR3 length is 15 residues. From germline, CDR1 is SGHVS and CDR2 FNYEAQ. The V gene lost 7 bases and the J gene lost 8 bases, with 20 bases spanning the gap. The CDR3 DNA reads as TGTGCCAGCACCCCGCAAGGGGGGTCAGGGGAAAAACTGTTTTTT. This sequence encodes CASTPQGGSGEKLFF.

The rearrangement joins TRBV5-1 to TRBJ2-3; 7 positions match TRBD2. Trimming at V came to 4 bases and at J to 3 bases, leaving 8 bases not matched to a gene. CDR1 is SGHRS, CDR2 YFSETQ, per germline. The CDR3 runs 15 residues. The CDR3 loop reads CASSPSGGGTDTQYF. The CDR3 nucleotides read TGCGCCAGCAGCCCTAGCGGTGGGGGGACAGATACGCAGTATTTT.

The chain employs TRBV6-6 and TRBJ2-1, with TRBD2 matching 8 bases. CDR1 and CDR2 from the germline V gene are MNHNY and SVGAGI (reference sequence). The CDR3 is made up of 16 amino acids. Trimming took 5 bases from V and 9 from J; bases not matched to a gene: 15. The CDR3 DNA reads TGTGCCAGCAGTCCGGCCCTAACGGGGGGGCCATTTGAGCAGTTCTTC. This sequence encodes CASSPALTGGPFEQFF.

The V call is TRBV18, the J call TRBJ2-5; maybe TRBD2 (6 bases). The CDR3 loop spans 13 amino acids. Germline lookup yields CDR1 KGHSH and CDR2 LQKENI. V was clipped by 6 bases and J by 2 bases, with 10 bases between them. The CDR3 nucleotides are TGTGCCAGCTCTCGCGGGGAACAAGAGACCCAGTACTTC. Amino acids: CASSRGEQETQYF.

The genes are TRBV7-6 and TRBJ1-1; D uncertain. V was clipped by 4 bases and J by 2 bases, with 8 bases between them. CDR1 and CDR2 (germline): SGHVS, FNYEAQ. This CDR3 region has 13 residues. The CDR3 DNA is TGTGCCAGCAGCTCTAGGGCCAACACTGAAGCTTTCTTT. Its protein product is CASSSRANTEAFF.

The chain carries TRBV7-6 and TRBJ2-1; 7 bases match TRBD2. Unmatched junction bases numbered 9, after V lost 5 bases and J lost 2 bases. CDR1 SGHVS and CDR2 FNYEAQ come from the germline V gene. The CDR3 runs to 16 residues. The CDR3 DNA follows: TGTGCCAGCAGCCCGACGGCTAGCGGTGCCTACAATGAGCAGTTCTTC. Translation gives CASSPTASGAYNEQFF.

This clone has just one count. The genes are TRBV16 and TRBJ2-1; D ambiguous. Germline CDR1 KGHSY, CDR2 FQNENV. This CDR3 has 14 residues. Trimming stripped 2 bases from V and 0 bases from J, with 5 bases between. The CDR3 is CASSQTGSYNEQFF. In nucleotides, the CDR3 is TGTGCCAGCAGCCAAACTGGCTCCTACAATGAGCAGTTCTTC.

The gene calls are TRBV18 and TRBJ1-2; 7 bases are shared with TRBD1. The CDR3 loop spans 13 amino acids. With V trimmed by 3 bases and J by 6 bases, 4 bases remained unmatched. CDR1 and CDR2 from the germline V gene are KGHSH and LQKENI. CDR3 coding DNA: TGTGCCAGCTCACCGACAGGGTTGGATGGCTACACCTTC. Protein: CASSPTGLDGYTF.

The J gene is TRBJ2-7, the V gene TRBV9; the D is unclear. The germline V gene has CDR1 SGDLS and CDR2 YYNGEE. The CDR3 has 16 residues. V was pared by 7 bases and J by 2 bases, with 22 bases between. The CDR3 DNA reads TGTGCCAGCTCACCCTCGTCAGCACCCTTAACCTACGAGCAGTACTTC. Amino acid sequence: CASSPSSAPLTYEQYF.

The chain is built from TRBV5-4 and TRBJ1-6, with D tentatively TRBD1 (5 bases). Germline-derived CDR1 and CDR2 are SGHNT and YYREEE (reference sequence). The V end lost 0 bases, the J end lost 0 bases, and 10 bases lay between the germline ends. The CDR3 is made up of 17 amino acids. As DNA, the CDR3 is TGTGCCAGCAGCTTGGTGACAGTTAGCTCCTATAATTCACCCCTCCACTTT. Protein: CASSLVTVSSYNSPLHF.

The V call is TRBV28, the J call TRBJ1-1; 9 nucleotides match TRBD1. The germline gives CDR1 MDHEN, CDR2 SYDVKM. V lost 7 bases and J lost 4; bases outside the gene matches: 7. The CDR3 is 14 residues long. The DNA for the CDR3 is TGTGCCAGCATTAAACAGGGGGCAAGCACTGAAGCTTTCTTT. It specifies CASIKQGASTEAFF. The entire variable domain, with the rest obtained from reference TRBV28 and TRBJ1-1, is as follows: DVKVTQSSRYLVKRTGEKVFLECVQDMDHENMFWYRQDPGLGLRLIYFSYDVKMKEKGDIPEGYSVSREKKERFSLILESASTNQTSMYLCASIKQGASTEAFFGQGTRLTVV.